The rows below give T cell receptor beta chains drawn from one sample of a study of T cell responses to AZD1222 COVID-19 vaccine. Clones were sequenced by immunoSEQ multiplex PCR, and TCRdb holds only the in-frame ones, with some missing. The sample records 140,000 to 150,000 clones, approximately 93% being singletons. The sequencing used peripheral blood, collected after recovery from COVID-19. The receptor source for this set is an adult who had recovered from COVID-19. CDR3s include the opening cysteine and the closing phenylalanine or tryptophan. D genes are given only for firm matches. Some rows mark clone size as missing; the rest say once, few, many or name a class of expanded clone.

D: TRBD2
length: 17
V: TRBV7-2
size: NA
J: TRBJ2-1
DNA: TGTGCCAGCAGCTTAGGAGGACTAGCGGGATCCTACAATGAGCAGTTCTTC
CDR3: CASSLGGLAGSYNEQFF

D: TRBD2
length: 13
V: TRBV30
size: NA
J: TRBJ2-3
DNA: TGTGCCTGGAGTCGGGGACTAGAAGATACGCAGTATTTT
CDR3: CAWSRGLEDTQYF

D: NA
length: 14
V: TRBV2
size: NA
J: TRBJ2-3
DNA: TGTGCCAGCAGTGTACTAGCTGGAGGAGATACGCAGTATTTT
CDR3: CASSVLAGGDTQYF

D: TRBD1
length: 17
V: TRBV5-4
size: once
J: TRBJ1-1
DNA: TGTGCCAGCAGCTTGAGGGCCGGGACAGGGACCGGCACTGAAGCTTTCTTT
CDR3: CASSLRAGTGTGTEAFF

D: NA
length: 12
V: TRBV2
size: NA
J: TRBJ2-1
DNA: TGTGCCAGCAGGACCACAAGAAATGAGCAGTTCTTC
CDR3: CASRTTRNEQFF

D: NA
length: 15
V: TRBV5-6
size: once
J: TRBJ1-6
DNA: TGTGCCAGCAGCCTTTTGGGGAGGGGACATTCACCCCTCCACTTT
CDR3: CASSLLGRGHSPLHF

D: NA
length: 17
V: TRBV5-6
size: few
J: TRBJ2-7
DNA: TGTGCCAGCAGCTGGTATGGGTCGGGTTTTGGGTCCTACGAGCAGTACTTC
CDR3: CASSWYGSGFGSYEQYF

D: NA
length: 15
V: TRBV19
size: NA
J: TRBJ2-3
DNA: TGTGCCAGTAAAATAAGCGGGACAGCCACAGATACGCAGTATTTT
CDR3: CASKISGTATDTQYF

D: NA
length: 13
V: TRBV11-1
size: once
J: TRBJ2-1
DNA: TGTGCCAGCAGCCCGACCACGCGGGTGGAGCAGTTCTTC
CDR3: CASSPTTRVEQFF

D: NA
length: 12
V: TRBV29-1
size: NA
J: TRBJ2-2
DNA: TGCAGCGCTATGAAGAACACCGGGGAGCTGTTTTTT
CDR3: CSAMKNTGELFF

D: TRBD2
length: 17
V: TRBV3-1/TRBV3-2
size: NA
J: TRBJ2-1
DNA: TGTGCCAGCAGCCAAGATCTTAGCGGGAGGGACTACAATGAGCAGTTCTTC
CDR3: CASSQDLSGRDYNEQFF

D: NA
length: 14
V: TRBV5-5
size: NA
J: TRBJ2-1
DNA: TGTGCCAGCAGCTTGACCGGCAGCTACAATGAGCAGTTCTTC
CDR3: CASSLTGSYNEQFF

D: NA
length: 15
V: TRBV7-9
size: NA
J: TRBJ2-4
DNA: TGTGCCAGCAGCTTGATACAGGTAGCCAAAAACATTCAGTACTTC
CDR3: CASSLIQVAKNIQYF

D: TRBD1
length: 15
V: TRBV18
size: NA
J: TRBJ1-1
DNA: TGTGCCAGCTCACCTACCGGGACAGGGCTTTTTCAGGCTTTCTTT
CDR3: CASSPTGTGLFQAFF

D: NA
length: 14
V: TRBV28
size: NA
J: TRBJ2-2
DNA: TGTGCCAGCACCGAAACAGGGTTGCCCGGGGAGCTGTTTTTT
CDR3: CASTETGLPGELFF

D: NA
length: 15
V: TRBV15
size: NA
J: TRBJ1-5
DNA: TGTGCCACCAGCAGAGATTCCAGGCCGGATGAGCCCCAGCATTTT
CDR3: CATSRDSRPDEPQHF

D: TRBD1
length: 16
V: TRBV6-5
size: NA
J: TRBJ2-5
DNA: TGTGCCAGCAGTTACTCGTGGACAGGGGGCGCAGAGACCCAGTACTTC
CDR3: CASSYSWTGGAETQYF

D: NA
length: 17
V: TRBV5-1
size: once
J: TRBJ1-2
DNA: TGCGCCAGCAGCTTGGATGGTGTTCAGGGAACTCGATATGGCTACACCTTC
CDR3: CASSLDGVQGTRYGYTF

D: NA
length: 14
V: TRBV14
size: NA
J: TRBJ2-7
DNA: TGTGCCAGCAGCCAAGATTGGGACACCTACGAGCAGTACTTC
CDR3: CASSQDWDTYEQYF

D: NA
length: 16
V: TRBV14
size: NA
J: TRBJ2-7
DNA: TGTGCCAGCAGCCAAGGATTTGGGCAGGCCCATTGGGCGCAGTACTTC
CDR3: CASSQGFGQAHWAQYF